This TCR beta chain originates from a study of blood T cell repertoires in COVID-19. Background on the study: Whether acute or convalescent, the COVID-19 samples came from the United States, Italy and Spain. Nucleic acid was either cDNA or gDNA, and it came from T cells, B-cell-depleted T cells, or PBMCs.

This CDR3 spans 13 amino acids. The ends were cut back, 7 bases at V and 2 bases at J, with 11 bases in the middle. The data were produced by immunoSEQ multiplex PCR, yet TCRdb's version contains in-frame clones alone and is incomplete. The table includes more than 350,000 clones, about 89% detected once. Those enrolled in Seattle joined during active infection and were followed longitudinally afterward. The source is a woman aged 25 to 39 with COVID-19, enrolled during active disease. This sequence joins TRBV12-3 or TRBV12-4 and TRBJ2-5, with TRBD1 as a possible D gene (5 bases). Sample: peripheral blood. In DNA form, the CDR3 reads TGTGCCAGCACCCACAGGTGGCAAGAGACCCAGTACTTC. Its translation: CASTHRWQETQYF.